The T cell receptor (beta chain) described here comes from a study of blood T cell repertoires in COVID-19. Overall study: The United States, Italy and Spain provided the acute and convalescent COVID-19 samples. T cells, B-cell-depleted T cells, or PBMCs supplied cDNA or gDNA.

The CDR3 has 16 residues. CDR1 and CDR2 from the germline V gene are SGHNT and YYREEE (reference sequence). J gave up 6 bases and V 1 base, and 9 bases lay outside the gene matches. Per the original data handling: Counts of nucleated cells, estimated from reference gene primer amplification, were obtained. Assay: immunoSEQ multiplex PCR; the TCRdb copy retains only in-frame clones and omits some. V, J and clone size are taken as reported in that table, and D and trimming were inferred from the DNA itself. The sample shows 95,000 to 130,000 clones, about nine tenths of them seen only once. Material: peripheral blood. The source of this sequence is a human donor with active COVID-19. The donor label of this sample is uncertain. The chain is built from TRBV5-4 and TRBJ2-1; 8 bases are a match to TRBD2. The CDR3 DNA reads as TGTGCCAGCAGCTTGTGGTTCCGGGGGGGTTCCAATGAGCAGTTCTTC. It encodes CASSLWFRGGSNEQFF.